One T cell receptor (beta chain) is described in this entry. What it recognizes is unknown. A J-beta primer mix and a sample-barcoded 5' primer were used in a second PCR of roughly 6 to 12 cycles. TCRdb re-called the 5' RACE reads with MiXCR, one entry per CDR3 protein. The table shows a few hundred thousand distinct CDR3 sequences, with 45% to 65% occurring only once. This entry belongs to a study of blood T cells in healthy people across ages. Whole-study results and caveats: TCR beta diversity, measured per million T cells, fell in a roughly linear way with age.

The source of this sequence is a man aged 60-69 years in good health. Sequenced: blood.

The CDR3 bases are TGTGCCACCAGTGACAACATAGTAGATCAGCCCCAGCATTTT. It encodes CATSDNIVDQPQHF. J is TRBJ1-5 and V is TRBV24-1; D unclear. CDR3 length: 14 residues. CDR1 and CDR2 (germline): KGHDR, SFDVKD. Trimming pared 4 bases from V and 5 bases from J, leaving 11 bases between.